This T cell receptor beta chain was captured by sequencing in a study of blood T cell repertoires in COVID-19. Generated by immunoSEQ multiplex PCR, the TCRdb table keeps only in-frame clones and is missing some. The data show 250,000 to 300,000 clones, with roughly four fifths seen just once and approximately 5% held by the top ten. Sequences were obtained from PBMCs or T cells enriched from blood (not recorded which). The source is a man aged 35 to 55 who had been exposed to COVID-19.

The CDR3 DNA reads as TGTGCCAGTAGTTACCGGGACAGGGGTGGCTACACCTTC. Protein: CASSYRDRGGYTF. J is TRBJ1-2 and V is TRBV19; 10 bases match TRBD1. This CDR3 spans 13 amino acids. Germline-derived CDR1 and CDR2 are LNHDA and SQIVND (reference sequence). The junction had 4 bases not matched to a gene; V was cut back by 5 bases and J by 7 bases.